These 24 T cell receptor beta chains were sequenced from one sample in a study of blood T cell repertoires in COVID-19. Some clones are missing from TCRdb's copy, which holds only in-frame ones; the method was immunoSEQ multiplex PCR. The sample lists 240,000 or so clones, about 80% occurring once. Sequencing used peripheral blood. The receptors stem from a woman older than 75 with acute or convalescent COVID-19.

This chain uses TRBV12-5 with TRBJ2-2; 9 bases are a match to TRBD1. V was clipped by 6 bases and J by 3 bases; unmatched bases: 5. Germline CDR1 is LGHNT and CDR2 is FRNRAP. The CDR3 totals 15 residues. The CDR3 spells CASGRDRVYTGELFF. The DNA for the CDR3 is TGTGCTAGTGGCCGGGACAGGGTGTACACCGGGGAGCTGTTTTTT.

The rearrangement joins TRBV5-4 to TRBJ2-4; tentatively, D is TRBD1 (5 bases). V lost 0 bases, J lost 10 bases, and 14 bases lay in between. From germline, CDR1 is SGHNT and CDR2 YYREEE (reference sequence). The CDR3 extends over 14 amino acids. The CDR3 loop is CASSLAGHRGIQYF. The CDR3 DNA sequence: TGTGCCAGCAGCTTGGCAGGACATAGGGGAATTCAGTACTTC.

The chain carries TRBV5-1 and TRBJ1-1; TRBD1 matches at 12 bases. Germline CDR1 is SGHRS and CDR2 is YFSETQ. Unmatched junction bases numbered 15, after V lost 5 bases and J lost 1 base. This CDR3 has 19 residues. The CDR3 spells CASSYLPAGQGAGNTEAFF. In nucleotides, the CDR3 is TGCGCCAGCAGTTATCTTCCGGCGGGACAGGGGGCTGGGAACACTGAAGCTTTCTTT.

The chain couples TRBV18 to TRBJ1-2; D is uncertain. The CDR3 covers 14 residues. Germline V lookup: CDR1 KGHSH, CDR2 LQKENI. The V and J ends lost 1 base and 4 bases respectively, with 10 bases between them. Here the CDR3 DNA reads TGTGCCAGCTCACCACGGGCTGATAGCTATGGCTACACCTTC. Residues: CASSPRADSYGYTF.

V usage is TRBV3-1 (or the pseudogene TRBV3-2) and J usage is TRBJ2-2; weak D call: TRBD2 (6 bases). Germline CDR1 is LGHDT and CDR2 is YNNKEL (reference sequence). The V end lost 4 bases, the J end lost 3 bases, and 18 bases lay between the germline ends. The CDR3 contains 17 residues. For the CDR3, the DNA is TGTGCCAGCAGCCGAACTCTCGGGGGAGCGGACACCGGGGAGCTGTTTTTT. Protein product: CASSRTLGGADTGELFF.

V and J are TRBV18 and TRBJ2-5, with TRBD2 matching 7 bases. This CDR3 is built from 15 residues. Germline V gene data show CDR1 as KGHSH and CDR2 as LQKENI. The V segment lost 2 bases and the J segment 0 bases; nucleotides outside the gene matches: 3. CDR3 amino acids: CASSPSRGDQETQYF. The CDR3 DNA sequence: TGTGCCAGCTCACCATCTCGGGGGGACCAAGAGACCCAGTACTTC.

V usage is TRBV19 and J usage is TRBJ1-2; 7 positions agree with TRBD1. There are 15 residues in the CDR3. The germline V gene has CDR1 LNHDA and CDR2 SQIVND (reference sequence). V shed 3 bases and J 4 bases; nucleotides not matched to a gene: 8. This chain's CDR3 is CASSMATGSVYGYTF. In DNA form, the CDR3 reads TGTGCCAGTAGTATGGCGACAGGGTCGGTCTATGGCTACACCTTC.

This clone has more than one count but fewer than ten. The rearrangement joins TRBV11-2 to TRBJ2-5, with 10 positions matching TRBD2. J gave up 7 bases and V 0 bases, and 5 bases lay outside the gene matches. The CDR3 extends over 15 amino acids. In germline, CDR1 is SGHAT, CDR2 FQNNGV. CDR3 bases: TGTGCCAGCAGCTTAGAGGCTAGCGGGAGAGTGACCCAGTACTTC. This encodes CASSLEASGRVTQYF.

The chain is built from TRBV6-1 and TRBJ1-5; no definite D call. Germline CDR1 and CDR2: MNHNS and SASEGT. The CDR3 runs 16 residues. Trimming cost V 0 bases and J 2 bases, with 11 bases left between them. Here the CDR3 DNA reads TGTGCCAGCAGTGAAGCCCACACGGCGGGCAATCAGCCCCAGCATTTT. Encoded protein: CASSEAHTAGNQPQHF.

The chain combines TRBV2 with TRBJ2-1; TRBD2 agrees at 9 bases. Per germline, CDR1 SNHLY and CDR2 FYNNEI. The V segment lost 6 bases and the J segment 7 bases; nucleotides outside the gene matches: 7. This CDR3 has 14 amino acids. This CDR3 is CASSLSGRNNEQFF. In DNA form, the CDR3 reads TGTGCCAGCAGCCTGAGCGGGAGGAATAATGAGCAGTTCTTC.

The sample holds a few counts of this clone. The CDR3 DNA reads as TGCGCCAGTCAACGGATAGCGGGAGGTAACAATGAGCAGTTCTTC. It encodes CASQRIAGGNNEQFF. V is TRBV5-1 and J is TRBJ2-1; 10 bases map to TRBD2. V lost 8 bases, J lost 5 bases, and 10 bases stayed unmatched. Germline assignment: CDR1 SGHRS and CDR2 YFSETQ. CDR3 size: 15 residues.

V gene TRBV7-2 combines with J gene TRBJ2-3; D is unresolved. The CDR3 loop spans 13 amino acids. Germline V gene lookup returns CDR1 SGHTA and CDR2 FQGNSA. The V end lost 2 bases, the J end lost 4 bases, and 7 bases lay between the germline ends. For the CDR3, the DNA is TGTGCCAGCAGCTTACGCCGGGCAGATACGCAGTATTTT. This gives the protein CASSLRRADTQYF.

J is TRBJ1-5 and V is TRBV6-1; D possibly corresponds to TRBD1 (5 bases). CDR1 is MNHNS, CDR2 SASEGT, per germline. The CDR3 is 16 residues long. The V end was cut by 3 bases, the J end by 2 bases, with 14 bases between. CDR3 coding DNA: TGTGCCAGCAGTGAGCACCGACCGGGGGGCAATCAGCCCCAGCATTTT. It codes for CASSEHRPGGNQPQHF.

The chain joins TRBV5-1 to TRBJ2-3; D is unresolved. The ends were cut back, 0 bases at V and 6 bases at J, with 14 bases in the middle. The germline V gene encodes CDR1 SGHRS and CDR2 YFSETQ. CDR3 length: 15 residues. The CDR3 coding sequence is TGCGCCAGCAGCTTGGGCTATGAGGTTTTCGATACGCAGTATTTT. Translating it yields CASSLGYEVFDTQYF.

The chain is built from TRBV6-1 and TRBJ2-5; D gene unclear. The CDR3 is 15 amino acids. V was trimmed by 0 bases and J by 4 bases, leaving 12 bases between them. CDR1 and CDR2 from the germline V gene are MNHNS and SASEGT. Here the CDR3 reads CASSEASDWLETQYF. The CDR3 region has the DNA TGTGCCAGCAGTGAAGCATCAGATTGGTTAGAGACCCAGTACTTC.

The rearrangement joins TRBV19 to TRBJ1-2, with D hard to call. The germline V and J ends were trimmed by 0 bases and 5 bases, with 13 bases remaining between them. There are 15 residues in the CDR3. Germline assignment: CDR1 LNHDA and CDR2 SQIVND (reference sequence). This chain's CDR3 is CASSIDSYFMYGYTF. The CDR3 DNA sequence: TGTGCCAGTAGTATAGATTCGTATTTTATGTATGGCTACACCTTC.

This clone was seen only once. V gene TRBV30 combines with J gene TRBJ1-2; D might be TRBD1 (6 bases). CDR3 size: 11 residues. Germline V gene sequence: CDR1 GTSNPN, CDR2 SVGIG (reference sequence). V was clipped by 3 bases and J by 8 bases, with 10 bases between them. The CDR3 nucleotides read TGTGCCTGGAGATACAGGGCCGGCTACACCTTC. Residues: CAWRYRAGYTF.

The J gene is TRBJ2-1, the V gene TRBV11-2; TRBD2 matches 9 bases. The trim removed 1 base at V and 2 bases at J, leaving 3 bases unmatched. The germline V gene has CDR1 SGHAT and CDR2 FQNNGV. This CDR3 is 16 amino acids long. The CDR3 loop is CASSLVRTSAYNEQFF. The CDR3 DNA sequence: TGTGCCAGCAGCTTAGTAAGGACTAGCGCCTACAATGAGCAGTTCTTC.

A few counts support this clone. The chain combines TRBV6-2 or TRBV6-3 with TRBJ2-1; TRBD1 agrees at 7 bases. V lost 2 bases, J lost 7 bases, and 2 bases stayed unmatched. The CDR3 covers 13 residues. Germline CDR1 is MNHEY and CDR2 is SVGEGT. In DNA, the CDR3 is TGTGCCAGCAGTTACGGGACAGTTAATGAGCAGTTCTTC. Translated: CASSYGTVNEQFF.

The chain links TRBV6-5 to TRBJ2-5; D unclear. The CDR3 runs to 13 residues. Per the germline V gene, CDR1 is MNHEY and CDR2 is SVGAGI. Trimming pared 2 bases from V and 5 bases from J, leaving 9 bases between. In DNA form, the CDR3 reads TGTGCCAGCAGTTACCGCGCCAGGGAGACCCAGTACTTC. The encoded protein is CASSYRARETQYF.

The rearrangement uses TRBV7-9 and TRBJ2-5; D is ambiguous. Germline CDR1 is SEHNR and CDR2 is FQNEAQ (reference sequence). CDR3 length: 11 residues. The V gene lost 7 bases and the J gene lost 3 bases, with 6 bases spanning the gap. The CDR3 bases are TGTGCCAGCACCCCAAAAGAGACCCAGTACTTC. Translating it yields CASTPKETQYF. Using reference TRBV7-9 and TRBJ2-5 for the parts outside the CDR3, the full variable domain is DTGVSQNPRHKITKRGQNVTFRCDPISEHNRLYWYRQTLGQGPEFLTYFQNEAQLEKSRLLSDRFSAERPKGSFSTLEIQRTEQGDSAMYLCASTPKETQYFGPGTRLLVL.

This clone was recorded a few times. This chain joins TRBV5-4 and TRBJ2-3; D perhaps matches TRBD2 (5 bases). This CDR3 is built from 15 residues. V was pared by 7 bases and J by 0 bases, with 15 bases between. Germline lookup yields CDR1 SGHNT and CDR2 YYREEE (reference sequence). CDR3 protein: CASGGGGPSTDTQYF. The CDR3, as DNA: TGTGCCAGCGGAGGAGGCGGACCTAGCACAGATACGCAGTATTTT.

CDR3 nucleotides: TGTGCCAGCAGCTTGACAGGGGGCGGGGGCACTGAAGCTTTCTTT. Amino acid sequence: CASSLTGGGGTEAFF. V and J are TRBV7-9 and TRBJ1-1; 10 bases agree with TRBD1. Germline V gene lookup returns CDR1 SEHNR and CDR2 FQNEAQ (reference sequence). The CDR3 loop spans 15 amino acids. The ends lost 3 bases at V and 4 bases at J; junction bases unmatched: 5.

This clone was found many times. This chain links TRBV5-5 with TRBJ2-7, with 7 positions matching TRBD1. Germline lookup yields CDR1 SGHKS and CDR2 YYEKEE (reference sequence). The CDR3 contains 14 residues. Trimming took 2 bases from V and 0 from J; bases not matched to a gene: 2. The CDR3 DNA follows: TGTGCCAGCAGCTTACAGGGGACCTCCTACGAGCAGTACTTC. It specifies CASSLQGTSYEQYF.